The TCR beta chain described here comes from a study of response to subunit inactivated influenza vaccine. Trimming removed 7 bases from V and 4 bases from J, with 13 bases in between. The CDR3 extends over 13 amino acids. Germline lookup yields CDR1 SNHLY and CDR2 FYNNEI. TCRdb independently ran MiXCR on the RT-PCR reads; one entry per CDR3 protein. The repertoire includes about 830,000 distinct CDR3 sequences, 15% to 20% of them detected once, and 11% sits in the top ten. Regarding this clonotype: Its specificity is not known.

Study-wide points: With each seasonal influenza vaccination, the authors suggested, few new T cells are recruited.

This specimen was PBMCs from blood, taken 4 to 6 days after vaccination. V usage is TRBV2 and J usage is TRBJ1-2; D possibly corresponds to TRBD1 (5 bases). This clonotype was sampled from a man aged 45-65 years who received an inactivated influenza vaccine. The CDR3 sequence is CASILGQAYGYTF. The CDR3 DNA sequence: TGTGCCAGCATACTGGGGCAGGCCTATGGCTACACCTTC.